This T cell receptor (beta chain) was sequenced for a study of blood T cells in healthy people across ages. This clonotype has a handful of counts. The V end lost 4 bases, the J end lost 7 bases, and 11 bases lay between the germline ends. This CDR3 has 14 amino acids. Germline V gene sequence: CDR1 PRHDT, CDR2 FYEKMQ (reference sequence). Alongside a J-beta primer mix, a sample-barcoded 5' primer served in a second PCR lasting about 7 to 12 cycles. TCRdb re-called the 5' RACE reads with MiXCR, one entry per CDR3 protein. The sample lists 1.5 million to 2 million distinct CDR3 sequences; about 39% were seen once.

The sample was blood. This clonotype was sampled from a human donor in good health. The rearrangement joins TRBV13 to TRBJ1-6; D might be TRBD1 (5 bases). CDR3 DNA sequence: TGTGCCAGCAGCTCGGGACCAGAAAATTCACCCCTCCACTTT. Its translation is CASSSGPENSPLHF.